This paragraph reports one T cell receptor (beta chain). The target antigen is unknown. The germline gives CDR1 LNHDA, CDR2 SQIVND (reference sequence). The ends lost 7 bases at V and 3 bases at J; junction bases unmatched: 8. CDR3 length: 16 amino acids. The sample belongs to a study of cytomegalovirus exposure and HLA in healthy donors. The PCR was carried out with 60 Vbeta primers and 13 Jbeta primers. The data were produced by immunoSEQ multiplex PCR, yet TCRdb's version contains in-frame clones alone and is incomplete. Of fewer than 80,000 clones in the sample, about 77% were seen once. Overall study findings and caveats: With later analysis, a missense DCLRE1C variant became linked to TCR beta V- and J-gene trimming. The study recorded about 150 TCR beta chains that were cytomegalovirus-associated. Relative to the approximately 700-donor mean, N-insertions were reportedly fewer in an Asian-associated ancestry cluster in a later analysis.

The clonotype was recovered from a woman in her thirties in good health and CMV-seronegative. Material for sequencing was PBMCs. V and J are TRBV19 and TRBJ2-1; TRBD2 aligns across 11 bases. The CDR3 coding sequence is TGTGCCAGTACCCGATCCGGGACTAGCGGCTACAATGAGCAGTTCTTC. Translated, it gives CASTRSGTSGYNEQFF.